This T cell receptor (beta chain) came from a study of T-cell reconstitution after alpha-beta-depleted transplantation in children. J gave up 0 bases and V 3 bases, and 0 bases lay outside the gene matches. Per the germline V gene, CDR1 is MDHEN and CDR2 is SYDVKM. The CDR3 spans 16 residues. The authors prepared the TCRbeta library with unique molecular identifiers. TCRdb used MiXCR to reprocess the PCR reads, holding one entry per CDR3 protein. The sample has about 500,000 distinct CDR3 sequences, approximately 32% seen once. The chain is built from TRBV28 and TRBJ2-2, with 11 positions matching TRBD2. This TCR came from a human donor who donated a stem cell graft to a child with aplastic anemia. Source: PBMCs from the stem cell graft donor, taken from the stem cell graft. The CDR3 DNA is TGTGCCAGCAGTTTTAGCGGGGGGGCGAACACCGGGGAGCTGTTTTTT. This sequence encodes CASSFSGGANTGELFF.